This T cell receptor (beta chain) appears in the sequencing data of a study of OX40 agonist ivuxolimab in advanced cancers. Study-wide context: Partial responses were observed in three patients, of whom one had hepatocellular carcinoma and two had cutaneous melanoma.

About this clone: Its antigen is unidentified.

Notes on the study in general: Among the nonresponders, some also had low normalized T-cell clonal expansion.

Trimming took 3 bases from V and 4 from J, leaving 19 bases between them. Germline values: CDR1 SGHRS, CDR2 YFSETQ. CDR3 length: 16 amino acids. Researchers took blood at baseline, on cycle 4 day 1, and on cycle 7 day 1. Assay: immunoSEQ multiplex PCR; the TCRdb copy retains only in-frame clones and omits some. The table lists 85,000 to 95,000 clones, 75% to 90% of them singletons. This specimen consisted of CD4+ or CD8+ T cells sorted from blood, obtained in a trial of the OX40 agonist ivuxolimab. The chain uses TRBV5-1 and TRBJ1-1, with D perhaps TRBD1 (6 bases). This sequence was found in an adult with an advanced solid tumor such as melanoma, head and neck, liver or kidney cancer. The CDR3 sequence: CASSSSTGFKSTEAFF. The CDR3 nucleotides read TGCGCCAGCAGCTCCTCTACAGGGTTCAAGTCCACTGAAGCTTTCTTT.